This is a list of T cell receptor beta chains from one sample in a study of beta chain features in type 1 diabetes. The assay was immunoSEQ multiplex PCR, and TCRdb's table has in-frame clones only and misses some. The data show around 690,000 clones, around 12% seen once. The sequenced sample consisted of naive CD4+ T cells from blood. The receptors originated from a man aged 30-40 years with type 1 diabetes. Both conserved end residues are part of each CDR3. D genes are given only for firm matches. Where a row states a size, it is once, few, many or the class of an expanded clone; other rows omit it.

NA | NA | TRBJ2-1 | TRBV6-5 | CASSEAQFF | TGTGCCAGCAGTGAAGCGCAGTTCTTC
TRBD2 | few | TRBJ2-5 | TRBV7-8 | CASSLSETSGDQETQYF | TGTGCCAGCAGCTTATCAGAGACTAGCGGGGACCAAGAGACCCAGTACTTC
NA | NA | TRBJ1-2 | TRBV7-9 | CASTFGTAKNYGYTF | TGTGCCAGCACCTTCGGGACGGCAAAAAACTATGGCTACACCTTC
NA | NA | TRBJ1-6 | TRBV2 | CASSEIGQGGSPLHF | TGTGCCAGCAGTGAAATAGGGCAGGGCGGTTCACCCCTCCACTTT
NA | few | TRBJ2-1 | TRBV2 | CASSDTGKNEQFF | TGTGCCAGCAGTGACACGGGGAAAAATGAGCAGTTCTTC
NA | NA | TRBJ2-7 | TRBV6-6 | CASSYSPKGPYEQYF | TGTGCCAGCAGTTACTCGCCGAAGGGCCCTTACGAGCAGTACTTC
TRBD1 | NA | TRBJ2-2 | TRBV27 | CASSKDRATGELFF | TGTGCCAGCAGCAAAGACAGGGCCACCGGGGAGCTGTTTTTT
NA | NA | TRBJ1-6 | TRBV4-1 | CASSQGRNRGDSPLHF | TGCGCCAGCAGCCAGGGTCGGAATAGGGGGGATTCACCCCTCCACTTT
NA | NA | TRBJ1-5 | TRBV18 | CASSQGSNQPQHF | TGTGCCAGCTCCCAAGGGAGCAATCAGCCCCAGCATTTT
TRBD2 | NA | TRBJ2-3 | TRBV5-1 | CASSLRTSEADTQYF | TGCGCCAGCAGCCTCCGGACTAGCGAGGCAGATACGCAGTATTTT
NA | NA | TRBJ1-1 | TRBV7-9 | CASSLDTEAFF | TGTGCCAGCAGTCTTGACACTGAAGCTTTCTTT
TRBD1 | NA | TRBJ1-2 | TRBV29-1 | CSVELRDRANYGYTF | TGCAGCGTTGAACTTCGGGACAGGGCCAACTATGGCTACACCTTC
TRBD1 | NA | TRBJ1-6 | TRBV2 | CASRGQGDRNSPLHF | TGTGCCAGCAGGGGACAGGGGGATCGTAATTCACCCCTCCACTTT
TRBD2 | few | TRBJ2-1 | TRBV7-2 | CASSRGTSVVVDEQFF | TGTGCCAGCAGCAGAGGGACTAGCGTAGTGGTTGATGAGCAGTTCTTC
NA | NA | TRBJ1-5 | TRBV7-6 | CASGRLNQPQHF | TGTGCCAGCGGTCGACTCAATCAGCCCCAGCATTTT
NA | NA | TRBJ1-2 | TRBV4-3 | CASSQDIQRPNYGYTF | TGCGCCAGCAGCCAAGATATACAGAGACCTAACTATGGCTACACCTTC
NA | NA | TRBJ2-1 | TRBV19 | CASNTGRGEQFF | TGTGCCAGTAACACCGGGCGGGGTGAGCAGTTCTTC
TRBD1 | NA | TRBJ1-6 | TRBV7-3 | CASAGTDNSPLHF | TGTGCCAGCGCCGGGACAGATAATTCACCCCTCCACTTT
NA | NA | TRBJ1-5 | TRBV19 | CASTAEGDSNQPQHF | TGTGCCAGTACGGCCGAGGGGGATAGCAATCAGCCCCAGCATTTT
NA | NA | TRBJ2-3 | TRBV7-2 | CASSLGGGLDTQYF | TGTGCCAGCAGCTTAGGCGGAGGGCTAGATACGCAGTATTTT
NA | NA | TRBJ1-5 | TRBV2 | CASTEGNGQAAGPQHF | TGTGCCAGCACGGAAGGTAACGGGCAGGCCGCAGGGCCCCAGCATTTT
NA | NA | TRBJ2-7 | TRBV28 | CATGVGARYEQYF | TGTGCCACCGGGGTGGGGGCGCGATACGAGCAGTACTTC
NA | NA | TRBJ1-5 | TRBV7-2 | CASSLEARGNYQPQHF | TGTGCCAGCAGCTTAGAGGCTCGGGGGAACTATCAGCCCCAGCATTTT
TRBD2 | few | TRBJ2-7 | TRBV5-1 | CASSLDWRGRTYEQYF | TGCGCCAGCAGCTTGGATTGGCGGGGGAGAACCTACGAGCAGTACTTC
NA | few | TRBJ2-4 | TRBV7-8 | CASSLKRVGLNIQYF | TGTGCCAGCAGCTTAAAAAGGGTTGGATTAAACATTCAGTACTTC
NA | NA | TRBJ1-1 | TRBV7-2 | CASSYDITEAFF | TGTGCCAGCAGCTACGACATCACAGAAGCTTTCTTT
NA | few | TRBJ2-5 | TRBV27 | CASRAFETQYF | TGTGCCAGCAGGGCGTTTGAGACCCAGTACTTC
NA | NA | TRBJ2-3 | TRBV6-6 | CASSPGTHRNTQYF | TGTGCCAGCAGCCCCGGGACCCACCGGAATACGCAGTATTTT
NA | NA | TRBJ1-6 | TRBV19 | CASSMERENSPLHF | TGTGCCAGTAGTATGGAGCGAGAAAATTCACCCCTCCACTTT
NA | few | TRBJ1-6 | TRBV7-2 | CASSLKRDGGSPLHF | TGTGCCAGCAGCTTAAAGAGGGACGGAGGTTCACCCCTCCACTTT
TRBD2 | NA | TRBJ2-1 | TRBV6-6 | CASSYRLAGGRNEQFF | TGTGCCAGCAGTTACCGACTAGCGGGGGGCAGAAATGAGCAGTTCTTC
TRBD1 | NA | TRBJ1-2 | TRBV7-2 | CASSLDRGVGYTF | TGTGCCAGCAGCCTGGACAGGGGGGTTGGCTACACCTTC
TRBD1 | few | TRBJ2-5 | TRBV7-2 | CASSIGNDRGETQYF | TGTGCCAGCAGCATAGGGAACGACAGGGGGGAGACCCAGTACTTC
NA | few | TRBJ2-4 | TRBV7-9 | CASSPTGSAKNIQYF | TGTGCCAGCAGCCCTACCGGGTCAGCCAAAAACATTCAGTACTTC
NA | few | TRBJ1-4 | TRBV28 | CAVVGAVEEKLFF | TGCGCCGTAGTGGGGGCAGTGGAAGAAAAACTGTTTTTT
NA | NA | TRBJ1-3 | TRBV11-2 | CASSFTGGTSGNTIYF | TGTGCCAGCAGCTTTACTGGGGGTACCTCTGGAAACACCATATATTTT
NA | few | TRBJ2-7 | TRBV18 | CASSPLGVSYEQYF | TGTGCCAGCTCACCGTTGGGGGTTAGCTACGAGCAGTACTTC
TRBD1 | NA | TRBJ2-5 | TRBV7-2 | CASRLGGGETQYF | TGTGCCAGCAGGCTAGGGGGCGGCGAGACCCAGTACTTC
NA | few | TRBJ1-2 | TRBV5-1 | CASSFSNYGYTF | TGCGCCAGCAGCTTTTCCAACTATGGCTACACCTTC
NA | few | TRBJ2-7 | TRBV5-6 | CASSLASSSYEQYF | TGTGCCAGCAGCTTGGCCTCGAGCTCCTACGAGCAGTACTTC
NA | NA | TRBJ1-1 | TRBV18 | CASSPRTGVTEAFF | TGTGCCAGCTCACCTCGTACAGGTGTAACTGAAGCTTTCTTT
NA | NA | TRBJ1-1 | TRBV11-3 | CASSSGTAGATEAFF | TGTGCCAGCAGCAGCGGGACGGCAGGGGCCACTGAAGCTTTCTTT